This T cell receptor (beta chain) was retrieved from a study of response to subunit inactivated influenza vaccine. Details on this clonotype: Antigen unknown.

TCRdb re-called the RT-PCR reads through MiXCR, storing one row per CDR3 protein. The top ten clones hold around 13% of a sample with 500,000 to 550,000 distinct CDR3 sequences, around 7.7% of them seen once. General study findings and limits: Only a handful of new T cells, the authors suggested, are recruited with each seasonal influenza vaccination.

This TCR came from a man aged 50-75 years who received an inactivated influenza vaccine. Sequencing was performed on PBMCs from blood, taken less than 30 months after vaccination.

Written as DNA, the CDR3 is TGCAGTGCCCCCAGCCCGGGACATGATATCTACGAGCAGTACTTC. Translated, it gives CSAPSPGHDIYEQYF. The rearrangement joins TRBV20-1 to TRBJ2-7; weak D call: TRBD1 (6 bases). This CDR3 region has 15 residues. Germline V gene data show CDR1 as DFQATT and CDR2 as SNEGSKA (reference sequence). V dropped 6 bases and J dropped 3 bases, with 21 bases sitting between them.